This T cell receptor (beta chain) was sequenced in a study of T cell responses to AZD1222 COVID-19 vaccine. Study-wide points: Repertoire sampling was restricted to post-peak T cell response timepoints. White British ancestry dominated among donors, who included more females, and clonal diversity was possibly underestimated.

The assay was immunoSEQ multiplex PCR, and TCRdb's table has in-frame clones only and misses some. The data show around 160,000 clones, with more than 75% seen just once and over 4% held by the top ten. A note on this clone: The antigen is not known.

Germline CDR1 reads MGHRA; CDR2 reads YSYEKL. Trimming removed 4 bases at V and 1 base at J, with 10 bases between. The CDR3 sequence is 14 residues long. This TCR was recovered from an adult in good health. The rearrangement uses TRBV4-1 and TRBJ1-2; D might be TRBD1 (6 bases). The sequences come from peripheral blood, collected on day 0 of MenACWY control vaccination. CDR3 loop: CASSLTGVNYGYTF. DNA of the CDR3: TGCGCCAGCAGCCTGACAGGTGTTAACTATGGCTACACCTTC.